The next 27 T cell receptor beta chains were all read from a single sample in a study of CXCR3-negative and CXCR3-positive naive CD8 T cells. Libraries of TRB cDNA were made by 5' RACE and carried UMIs. TCRdb reprocessed the 5' RACE reads; each CDR3 protein has one entry and no DNA is given. The listing records 40,000 to 50,000 distinct CDR3 sequences. Material for sequencing was naive CXCR3- CD8+ T cells from blood. Subset here: CD45RO-CCR7+CD27+CD95- naive CD8+ T cells lacking CXCR3 (TNR3-). These receptors originate from a human donor in good health. Some clones in this sample may be carry-over from other donors' samples.

The rearrangement uses TRBV28 and TRBJ2-1; the TCRdb D gene call, TRBD2, has no DNA to confirm it. Germline lookup yields CDR1 MDHEN and CDR2 SYDVKM. This CDR3 has 17 residues. The CDR3 sequence is CASMRTSVGFHYNEQFF.

The V and J genes are TRBV20-1 and TRBJ2-3; the TCRdb call, TRBD2, lacks DNA for checking. The CDR3 sequence is 17 residues long. Germline V lookup: CDR1 DFQATT, CDR2 SNEGSKA (reference sequence). CDR3 amino acids: CSAFDIVERSFVDTQYF.

The V and J genes are TRBV10-3 and TRBJ2-5; TCRdb indicates TRBD2, and absent DNA this call remains unverified. Looked up from germline, CDR1 is ENHRY and CDR2 is SYGVKD. The CDR3 length is 16 residues. CDR3 protein: CAISGTLAGDQETQYF.

The gene calls are TRBV7-2 and TRBJ1-5. Germline CDR1 reads SGHTA; CDR2 reads FQGNSA. The CDR3 runs 12 residues. The CDR3 is CASSSVTFPQHF.

CDR3 residues: CSVPGMGWQETQYF. V and J are TRBV29-1 and TRBJ2-5; TCRdb's D gene call, TRBD1, goes unchecked for lack of DNA. The CDR3 loop spans 14 amino acids. Germline V lookup: CDR1 SQVTM, CDR2 ANQGSEA. Full variable domain (missing parts from reference TRBV29-1 and TRBJ2-5): SAVISQKPSRDICQRGTSLTIQCQVDSQVTMMFWYRQQPGQSLTLIATANQGSEATYESGFVIDKFPISRPNLTFSTLTVSNMSPEDSSIYLCSVPGMGWQETQYFGPGTRLLVL.

V gene TRBV7-2 combines with J gene TRBJ1-1. The CDR3 spans 15 residues. From germline, CDR1 is SGHTA and CDR2 FQGNSA. The CDR3 sequence: CASSFERPLNTEAFF.

The genes are TRBV29-1 and TRBJ1-1; the D call from TCRdb, TRBD1, cannot be confirmed without DNA. Per germline, CDR1 SQVTM and CDR2 ANQGSEA. This CDR3 contains 12 residues. The CDR3 here is CSVGGLNTEAFF.

The rearrangement uses TRBV29-1 and TRBJ1-1; the D gene TCRdb calls, TRBD1, cannot be checked with no DNA. The germline V gene has CDR1 SQVTM and CDR2 ANQGSEA. This CDR3 comprises 12 residues. The CDR3 sequence is CSVLDSSAEAFF.

This chain connects TRBV5-4 to TRBJ2-2; TCRdb's D gene call, TRBD2, goes unchecked for lack of DNA. CDR1 and CDR2 from the germline V gene are SGHNT and YYREEE (reference sequence). This CDR3 is built from 16 residues. The CDR3 here is CASSRLASGSGGELFF.

The chain has TRBV29-1 and TRBJ2-5; the D call from TCRdb, TRBD1, cannot be confirmed without DNA. The CDR3 has 16 residues. CDR1 is SQVTM, CDR2 ANQGSEA, per germline. This chain's CDR3 is CSVETGWTGSQETQYF.

V gene TRBV14 combines with J gene TRBJ2-2; TCRdb outputs TRBD2, but without DNA this stays unchecked. CDR1 and CDR2 (germline): SGHDN, FVKESK. The CDR3 extends over 19 amino acids. The CDR3 here is CASSQDWAGGPGNTGELFF.

CDR3 sequence: CASSQGLTAEGQYF. V and J are TRBV4-3 and TRBJ2-7; TCRdb's D gene call, TRBD2, goes unchecked for lack of DNA. The CDR3 runs to 14 residues. Germline V CDR1 and CDR2: LGHNA, YSLEER.

This chain uses TRBV21-1 with TRBJ2-7. TRBV21-1 is assigned pseudogene status. The CDR3 runs to 14 residues. CDR3 loop: CASSKYPRCREQYF.

The CDR3: CSVNGVSYNEQFF. V and J are TRBV29-1 and TRBJ2-1. Germline V gene data show CDR1 as SQVTM and CDR2 as ANQGSEA. This CDR3 has 13 amino acids.

V gene TRBV7-9 combines with J gene TRBJ1-5; the TCRdb call, TRBD1, lacks DNA for checking. The CDR3 sequence is 19 residues long. Germline CDR1 reads SEHNR; CDR2 reads FQNEAQ (reference sequence). CDR3 residues: CASSLAGAGQGPSNQPQHF.

The chain combines TRBV4-2 with TRBJ1-2; TCRdb names TRBD1, which stays unverified in the absence of DNA. Germline V gene data show CDR1 as LGHNA and CDR2 as YNFKEQ. CDR3 size: 16 residues. CDR3 protein: CASSQEEGQGAYGYTF.

The rearrangement uses TRBV5-1 and TRBJ2-1; TCRdb gives TRBD1 as the D gene, but with no DNA this cannot be confirmed. The CDR3 is 16 amino acids. CDR1 is SGHRS, CDR2 YFSETQ, per germline. The CDR3 spells CASSDKQGSSYNEQFF.

This sequence joins TRBV5-6 and TRBJ2-5. Germline CDR1 SGHDT, CDR2 YYEEEE. There are 13 residues in the CDR3. CDR3 protein: CASSLDNKETQYF.

J is TRBJ2-1 and V is TRBV29-1; TCRdb calls TRBD1, which cannot be checked without DNA. The length of the CDR3 is 14 residues. Germline V CDR1 and CDR2: SQVTM, ANQGSEA. Here the CDR3 reads CSVDVGGAWNEQFF.

The chain recombines TRBV7-2 with TRBJ2-4; TCRdb gives TRBD1 as the D gene, but with no DNA this cannot be confirmed. There are 12 residues in the CDR3. The germline V gene has CDR1 SGHTA and CDR2 FQGNSA. Here the CDR3 reads CASSLDGGIQYF.

This chain joins TRBV20-1 and TRBJ2-1; TCRdb calls TRBD2, which cannot be checked without DNA. This CDR3 is 20 amino acids long. The germline V gene has CDR1 DFQATT and CDR2 SNEGSKA (reference sequence). The CDR3 loop reads CSARMYRVGRTTAPYNEQFF.

This chain uses TRBV28 with TRBJ1-5. Germline CDR1 and CDR2: MDHEN and SYDVKM. This CDR3 has 16 residues. Here the CDR3 reads CASSLPTEAMNQPQHF.

V gene TRBV7-8 combines with J gene TRBJ2-2; TCRdb lists TRBD2, though no DNA is available to test this call. Germline CDR1 reads SGHVS; CDR2 reads FQNEAQ. The CDR3 consists of 16 residues. The CDR3 sequence is CASSAQAGTNTGELFF.

This sequence joins TRBV5-1 and TRBJ2-1. The germline V gene has CDR1 SGHRS and CDR2 YFSETQ. CDR3 size: 12 residues. The CDR3 reads CASRLAYNEQFF.

V is TRBV5-1 and J is TRBJ2-7. The CDR3 is made up of 13 amino acids. CDR1 is SGHRS, CDR2 YFSETQ, per germline. The CDR3 loop reads CASSLGLLDEQYF.

The chain combines TRBV7-2 with TRBJ1-6. The CDR3 has 17 residues. Germline CDR1 SGHTA, CDR2 FQGNSA. This CDR3 is CASSLVSGSGYNSPLHF.

The chain uses TRBV12-3 or TRBV12-4 and TRBJ2-5; absent DNA, TCRdb's TRBD2 call cannot be checked. This CDR3 has 16 residues. This chain's CDR3 is CASTPSGGPKRETQYF.